These T cell receptor beta chains were read from a single sample in a study of monozygotic twins with inflammatory bowel disease. After re-calling the 5' RACE reads, TCRdb lists one entry per CDR3 protein, DNA absent. The data show approximately 150,000 distinct CDR3 sequences, and the top ten clones hold 6.5% to 9%. Specimen: blood. The receptors originated from a human donor with ulcerative colitis or Crohn's disease, or a healthy co-twin of an affected twin (not recorded which). Both conserved end residues are part of each CDR3.

J gene,V gene,CDR3 protein
TRBJ1-6,TRBV10-3,CAISDSGTYNSPLHF
TRBJ1-2,TRBV16,CASSQSRRGLDYGYTF
TRBJ2-2,TRBV11-1,CASSPRTSGSLGTGELFF
TRBJ1-5,TRBV6-5,CASSFLQGILGNQPQHF
TRBJ2-7,TRBV29-1,CSVEDRQGIVYEQYF
TRBJ1-2,TRBV5-1,CASSLSQGEKRTF
TRBJ1-1,TRBV20-1,CSARGREGGAFF
TRBJ2-6,TRBV19,CASSPDRLSGANVLTF
TRBJ2-3,TRBV12-3/TRBV12-4,CASRGSLAGPGDTQYF
TRBJ2-3,TRBV13,CASSSDEGLTQYF
TRBJ2-2,TRBV5-1,CASSLDRTLRTGELFF
TRBJ2-7,TRBV10-2,CASRLTSYEQYF
TRBJ2-7,TRBV6-2/TRBV6-3,CASRSLGTGLSEQYF
TRBJ2-1,TRBV7-9,CASSLAHEQFF
TRBJ2-2,TRBV15,CATTPSSGRGTGELFF
TRBJ2-5,TRBV6-2/TRBV6-3,CASRHGGSSETQYF